These 23 T cell receptor beta chains were sequenced from one sample in a study of blood T cell repertoires in COVID-19 (dated by TCRdb to 2018 to 2021). The method behind the library was the immunoSEQ multiplex PCR assay. TCRdb re-hosts the immuneACCESS table, in-frame sequences only. Its copies lack some clones; in the studies checked, an unresolved V gene accounts for under half of them, and the cause for the rest is not known. This sample lists around 270,000 clones; 88% were detected once. The biggest ten clones account for about 3.1% of the sample. The sequenced sample consisted of PBMCs or T cells enriched from blood (not recorded which). Source of these receptors: a woman aged 40-49 years who had been exposed to COVID-19.

The chain recombines TRBV21-1 with TRBJ2-7; no DNA check was done on the table's D call, TRBD2. TRBV21-1 is listed as a pseudogene. The CDR3 runs to 20 residues. The CDR3 here is CASSKESGIAGGHLTYEQYV. CDR3 bases: TGTGCCAGCAGCAAAGAGTCGGGAATAGCGGGAGGACATCTCACCTACGAGCAGTACGTC.

The J gene is TRBJ1-1, the V gene TRBV6-5, with D perhaps TRBD1 (6 bases). The CDR3 extends over 12 amino acids. Trimming removed 9 bases from V and 4 bases from J, with 12 bases in between. CDR1 and CDR2 (germline): MNHEY, SVGAGI. The CDR3 sequence is CARTGMITEAFF. The CDR3 DNA is TGTGCCAGGACAGGTATGATCACTGAAGCTTTCTTT.

The chain employs TRBV28 and TRBJ2-2; D is perhaps TRBD1 (7 bases). The V gene lost 6 bases and the J gene lost 5 bases, with 10 bases spanning the gap. Germline V CDR1 and CDR2: MDHEN, SYDVKM. The CDR3 totals 13 residues. The CDR3 protein is CASRAGGTGELFF. CDR3 nucleotides: TGTGCCAGCAGGGCAGGGGGGACCGGGGAGCTGTTTTTT.

The chain employs TRBV30 and TRBJ1-1, with 8 positions matching TRBD1. The CDR3 loop spans 12 amino acids. Losses at the gene ends were 5 bases for V and 5 bases for J; bases not matched to a gene: 4. Germline CDR1 reads GTSNPN; CDR2 reads SVGIG (reference sequence). The DNA of the CDR3 is TGTGCCTGGCAGGGGGCGCGGACTGAAGCTTTCTTT. Its protein product is CAWQGARTEAFF.

The rearrangement joins TRBV5-4 to TRBJ1-1; D is unresolved. V lost 0 bases, J lost 6 bases, and 18 bases lay in between. The CDR3 contains 16 residues. Per germline, CDR1 SGHNT and CDR2 YYREEE (reference sequence). CDR3 DNA: TGTGCCAGCAGCTTGGGGGCGCACGAAAAAGGCGCTGAAGCTTTCTTT. Protein sequence: CASSLGAHEKGAEAFF.

This chain links TRBV6-2 or TRBV6-3 with TRBJ2-3; TRBD2 matches 8 bases. Germline values: CDR1 MNHEY, CDR2 SVGEGT. This CDR3 is built from 15 residues. V lost 4 bases, J lost 6 bases, and 9 bases stayed unmatched. The CDR3: CASSSRGGARDTQYF. Here the CDR3 DNA reads TGTGCCAGCAGTTCCCGGGGGGGGGCCCGGGATACGCAGTATTTT.

The chain has TRBV29-1 and TRBJ1-1; no definite D call. V was pared by 6 bases and J by 1 base, with 9 bases between. CDR1 is SQVTM and CDR2 is ANQGSEA in the germline V gene. This CDR3 has 12 amino acids. The CDR3 nucleotides are TGCAGCGTCTTCTCTCCGAACACTGAAGCTTTCTTT. Translation gives CSVFSPNTEAFF.

The chain combines TRBV12-3 or TRBV12-4 with TRBJ2-5, with D perhaps matching TRBD2 (5 bases). The CDR3 extends over 13 amino acids. V was trimmed by 3 bases and J by 1 base, leaving 6 bases between them. The CDR3 spells CASSLRAQETQYF. The CDR3 DNA is TGTGCCAGCAGTTTGAGGGCCCAAGAGACCCAGTACTTC.

The chain employs TRBV11-1 and TRBJ2-7; 8 bases align to TRBD2. This CDR3 contains 15 residues. In germline, CDR1 is SGHAT, CDR2 FQDESV (reference sequence). The J segment lost 2 bases and the V segment lost 5 bases, leaving 8 bases of the junction unmatched. The CDR3 sequence: CASSLDGGGAYEQYF. As DNA, the CDR3 is TGTGCCAGCAGCCTTGACGGGGGGGGCGCCTACGAGCAGTACTTC. Together with reference TRBV11-1 and TRBJ2-7, the CDR3 gives the full variable domain: EAEVAQSPRYKITEKSQAVAFWCDPISGHATLYWYRQILGQGPELLVQFQDESVVDDSQLPKDRFSAERLKGVDSTLKIQPAELGDSAMYLCASSLDGGGAYEQYFGPGTRLTVT.

The J gene is TRBJ1-5, the V gene TRBV4-1, with D unresolved. In germline, CDR1 is MGHRA, CDR2 YSYEKL. This CDR3 region has 13 residues. V lost 5 bases and J 5 bases, leaving 10 bases between the germline ends. The CDR3 sequence: CASSFRPDQPQHF. The CDR3 DNA reads TGCGCCAGCAGCTTTCGTCCGGATCAGCCCCAGCATTTT.

The chain links TRBV11-3 to TRBJ2-1; 7 nucleotides line up with TRBD2. CDR1 and CDR2 from the germline V gene are SGHNT and YENEEA. The CDR3 extends over 17 amino acids. V lost 1 base to trimming and J lost 0 bases; unmatched junction nucleotides: 6. The CDR3 loop reads CASSLGGGGSSYNEQFF. The CDR3, as DNA: TGTGCCAGCAGCTTAGGTGGCGGGGGAAGCTCCTACAATGAGCAGTTCTTC.

The chain uses TRBV11-3 and TRBJ2-3; D is uncertain. Germline values: CDR1 SGHNT, CDR2 YENEEA. Trimming shortened V by 5 bases and J by 3 bases, and 12 bases separated the two germline ends. The CDR3 sequence is 14 residues long. In DNA form, the CDR3 reads TGTGCCAGCAGCACCCGTCAAGAGACAGATACGCAGTATTTT. It yields the protein CASSTRQETDTQYF. Complete variable domain (other parts from reference TRBV11-3 and TRBJ2-3): EAGVVQSPRYKIIEKKQPVAFWCNPISGHNTLYWYLQNLGQGPELLIRYENEEAVDDSQLPKDRFSAERLKGVDSTLKIQPAELGDSAVYLCASSTRQETDTQYFGPGTRLTVL.

The V and J genes are TRBV2 and TRBJ1-1; TRBD1 matches at 9 bases. The CDR3 is made up of 14 amino acids. Germline CDR1 and CDR2: SNHLY and FYNNEI. With 3 bases clipped from V and 11 bases from J, the junction kept 10 bases outside the gene matches. Here the CDR3 DNA reads TGTGCCAGCAGTGACCCGGGGACAGGGACTCGGGCTTTCTTT. Its translation is CASSDPGTGTRAFF. Looking up the rest from reference TRBV2 and TRBJ1-1 gives the full variable domain: EPEVTQTPSHQVTQMGQEVILRCVPISNHLYFYWYRQILGQKVEFLVSFYNNEISEKSEIFDDQFSVERPDGSNFTLKIRSTKLEDSAMYFCASSDPGTGTRAFFGQGTRLTVV.

The chain carries TRBV5-6 and TRBJ1-5; D is ambiguous. In germline, CDR1 is SGHDT, CDR2 YYEEEE. V lost 2 bases and J lost 9, with 12 bases in between. The length of the CDR3 is 13 residues. CDR3 sequence (DNA): TGTGCCAGCAGCTTTAAGAGGGAGCCGCCCCAGCATTTT. This encodes CASSFKREPPQHF.

The chain employs TRBV19 and TRBJ2-1; TRBD2 matches at 7 bases. Germline lookup yields CDR1 LNHDA and CDR2 SQIVND (reference sequence). This CDR3 has 15 residues. The CDR3 DNA is TGTGGAACAACCCCGGGGGGATTCTCCTACAATGAGCAGTTCTTC. Translating it yields CGTTPGGFSYNEQFF. Full variable domain (outside the CDR3, taken from reference TRBV19 and TRBJ2-1): DGGITQSPKYLFRKEGQNVTLSCEQNLNHDAMYWYRQDPGQGLRLIYYSQIVNDFQKGDIAEGYSVSREKKESFPLTVTSAQKNPTAFYLCGTTPGGFSYNEQFFGPGTRLTVL.

This clone has just one count. Written as DNA, the CDR3 is TGCAGTGCTAGTGCCCTTGGGGCTAAGAACACTGAAGCTTTCTTT. Its protein is CSASALGAKNTEAFF. The chain combines TRBV20-1 with TRBJ1-1; maybe TRBD1 (5 bases). CDR3 length equals 15 residues. V was pared by 3 bases and J by 1 base, with 15 bases between. CDR1 and CDR2 from the germline V gene are DFQATT and SNEGSKA (reference sequence).

The rearrangement joins TRBV7-8 to TRBJ1-6, with 7 bases matching TRBD1. V was clipped by 5 bases and J by 0 bases; unmatched bases: 7. The CDR3 length is 17 residues. The germline V gene has CDR1 SGHVS and CDR2 FQNEAQ. CDR3 nucleotides: TGTGCCAGCAGCATGACAGGGCCCGGCTCCTATAATTCACCCCTCCACTTT. Protein sequence: CASSMTGPGSYNSPLHF.

The chain carries TRBV18 and TRBJ2-7; a possible D gene is TRBD2 (5 bases). V lost 4 bases and J lost 0, with 10 bases in between. This CDR3 has 14 amino acids. Germline CDR1 KGHSH, CDR2 LQKENI. CDR3 nucleotides: TGTGCCAGCTCACGGGAGAGGAGCTCCTACGAGCAGTACTTC. It is translated as CASSRERSSYEQYF.

Here the CDR3 reads CASSLGAPGNTIYF. DNA of the CDR3: TGTGCCAGCAGCCTCGGAGCCCCGGGAAACACCATATATTTT. The chain employs TRBV14 and TRBJ1-3; D gene unclear. V was cut by 4 bases and J by 4 bases, with 11 bases left in between. The CDR3 is 14 amino acids. The germline CDR1 and CDR2 sequences are SGHDN and FVKESK.

The CDR3 DNA sequence: TGTGCCAGTAGTGCGGGACCGTCCTACGAGCAGTACGTC. This gives the protein CASSAGPSYEQYV. V and J are TRBV19 and TRBJ2-7; a possible D gene is TRBD2 (6 bases). Germline CDR1 reads LNHDA; CDR2 reads SQIVND (reference sequence). V gave up 5 bases and J gave up 1 base, with 9 bases separating them. CDR3 length: 13 amino acids.

The chain is built from TRBV5-5 and TRBJ2-2; D is uncertain. V was cut by 0 bases and J by 6 bases, with 9 bases left in between. CDR3 length equals 14 residues. Germline CDR1 SGHKS, CDR2 YYEKEE (reference sequence). Here the CDR3 reads CASSLGLSAGELFF. CDR3 DNA: TGTGCCAGCAGCTTGGGGCTCTCCGCCGGGGAGCTGTTTTTT. Full variable domain (rest looked up from reference TRBV5-5 and TRBJ2-2): DAGVTQSPTHLIKTRGQQVTLRCSPISGHKSVSWYQQVLGQGPQFIFQYYEKEERGRGNFPDRFSARQFPNYSSELNVNALLLGDSALYLCASSLGLSAGELFFGEGSRLTVL.

CDR3 loop: CASSFTQGDEQFF. CDR3 nucleotide sequence: TGTGCCAGCAGCTTCACGCAGGGGGATGAGCAGTTCTTC. The chain recombines TRBV5-4 with TRBJ2-1; TRBD1 matches 7 bases. Germline V gene lookup returns CDR1 SGHNT and CDR2 YYREEE (reference sequence). The ends lost 2 bases at V and 8 bases at J; junction bases unmatched: 4. The CDR3 runs 13 residues.

The V gene is TRBV12-3 or TRBV12-4, the J gene TRBJ1-1; TRBD1 matches at 10 bases. The J segment lost 10 bases and the V segment lost 3 bases, leaving 2 bases of the junction unmatched. This CDR3 has 12 amino acids. The CDR3 sequence: CASSFGDRGAFF. CDR3 sequence (DNA): TGTGCCAGCAGTTTTGGGGACAGGGGAGCTTTCTTT.